The clone carrying this T cell receptor (beta chain) turned up a few times. These data come from a study of response to subunit inactivated influenza vaccine. V lost 3 bases, J lost 1 base, and 12 bases lay in between. Germline CDR1 reads SQVTM; CDR2 reads ANQGSEA. The CDR3 is made up of 14 amino acids. MiXCR was run by TCRdb on the RT-PCR reads, yielding one entry per CDR3 protein. Of hundreds of thousands of distinct CDR3 sequences in the sample, 15% to 17% were seen once. The receptor comes from a man aged 45-65 years who received an inactivated influenza vaccine. The chain is built from TRBV29-1 and TRBJ1-2; the D is unclear. This specimen consisted of PBMCs from blood, obtained less than 13 days after vaccination. The CDR3 coding sequence is TGCAGCGTTGATACAGAACTCCTTAACTATGGCTACACCTTC. Protein sequence: CSVDTELLNYGYTF. Drawing the rest from reference TRBV29-1 and TRBJ1-2, the complete variable domain is SAVISQKPSRDICQRGTSLTIQCQVDSQVTMMFWYRQQPGQSLTLIATANQGSEATYESGFVIDKFPISRPNLTFSTLTVSNMSPEDSSIYLCSVDTELLNYGYTFGSGTRLTVV.